This T cell receptor beta chain was recorded in a study of identical twins. Broader study findings: Out-of-frame beta chain sequences displayed weaker excess sharing between twins. Analyses of zero insertions could, in part, be confounded by invariant MAIT and iNKT cells. Alpha sequences that were out-of-frame and twin-shared showed an excess of low generation probability. It was cross-sectional statistical analysis, not following the same donors, that the conclusions relied on.

This clonotype turned up a few times. Antigen specificity is unknown. The trim removed 0 bases at V and 3 bases at J, leaving 3 bases unmatched. Per germline, CDR1 SGHRS and CDR2 YFSETQ. The CDR3 length is 15 residues. TCRdb reprocessed the 5' RACE reads with MiXCR, giving one entry per CDR3 protein. The repertoire holds 510,000 or so distinct CDR3 sequences, with over 12% as singletons. The same data also went into a second study, on yellow fever vaccine responses in identical twins.

The sequence was obtained from a woman aged 18-30 years in good health. The J gene is TRBJ2-7, the V gene TRBV5-1; TRBD1 aligns across 10 bases. Sequencing used CD4+ T cells sorted from blood. The CDR3 DNA sequence: TGCGCCAGCAGCTTGGCCGGGACAGGGGTCTACGAGCAGTACTTC. Its protein is CASSLAGTGVYEQYF.